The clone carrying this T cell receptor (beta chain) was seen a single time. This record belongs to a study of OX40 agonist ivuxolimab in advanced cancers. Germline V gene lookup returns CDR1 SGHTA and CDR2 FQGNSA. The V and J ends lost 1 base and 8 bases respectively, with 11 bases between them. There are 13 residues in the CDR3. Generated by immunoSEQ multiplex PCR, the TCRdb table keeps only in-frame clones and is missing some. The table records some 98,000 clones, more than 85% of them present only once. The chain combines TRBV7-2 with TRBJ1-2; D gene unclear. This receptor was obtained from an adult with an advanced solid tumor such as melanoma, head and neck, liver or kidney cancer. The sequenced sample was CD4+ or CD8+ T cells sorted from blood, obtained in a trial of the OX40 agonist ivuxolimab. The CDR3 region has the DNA TGTGCCAGCAGCTTAGGCGAGGCTGGGGGCTACACCTTC. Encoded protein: CASSLGEAGGYTF.